This T cell receptor beta chain was observed in a study of T cell responses to AZD1222 COVID-19 vaccine (dated by TCRdb to the early 2020s). Study-wide context: A total of approximately 230 trial participants underwent TCR sequencing, of whom 200 to 220 received two doses of AZD1222 and 26 received two doses of the MenACWY control vaccine. Trial participants were enrolled by age into 18-55, 56-69 and 70-plus year subgroups, with approximately 160, 26 and 62 TCR-sequenced participants respectively. General findings and caveats noted by the study authors: After two AZD1222 doses, both the breadth and the depth of spike-specific TCRs were significantly higher than at day 0 and than in MenACWY recipients. Only five to seven AZD1222 recipients were SARS-CoV-2 seropositive at baseline, limiting conclusions about previously exposed vaccinees. Epitopes outside the regions mutated in the B.1.351 and B.1.1.7 variants were reportedly recognized by nearly half of the unique spike-specific TCRs. Participants were mostly white British and included more females than males, and it was suggested by the authors that clonal diversity may have been underestimated. Vaccine-associated CD4 TCRs spanned the whole spike protein, with dominant responses in regions 160-218 and 743-854. Because no samples from the day 14 peak response were available, repertoires could be characterized only after the peak T cell response. In the small 56-69-year group, the increase in depth fell short of significance, most likely because of low power.

The CDR3 regions of human TCRbeta chains were analyzed by immunosequencing. The source study handled its data this way. TCRs in the repertoires were compared against a reference library of SARS-CoV-2-specific TCRs that had been generated with the MIRA antigen-specificity platform. Breadth was defined as the fraction of unique TCRs that were SARS-CoV-2-associated, and depth was defined as the fraction of total T cells that were SARS-CoV-2-associated. Using the MIRA data, each spike-specific TCR was assigned both to the spike region to which the TCR was reactive and to a CD4 or CD8 class. Log10-transformed breadth and depth values were compared by one-way ANOVA with Sidak's multiple comparisons tests. What TCRdb holds here is the immuneACCESS table cut down to in-frame rearrangements. Part of the clones is not present; checked against another copy, under half of the missing clones reflect an unresolved V gene, and the others are unexplained. D and trimming were read from the DNA, whereas the V and J calls and clone size are those reported in that table. This sample lists 100,000 to 150,000 clones; about 89% were detected once. Together, the top ten hold more than 9.5% of the sample.

The sample's time point label, decoded: baseline before first vaccination. The treatment or condition label of this sample denotes: meningococcal conjugate vaccine given as trial control. Vaccinee samples came from UK trials COV001 and COV002, including a single-blind randomized controlled phase 2/3 trial of AZD1222 (ChAdOx1 nCoV-19) in healthy adults. For TCRbeta chain sequencing, PBMC samples from trial participants were taken at day 0 and at day 28 after the second dose. CDR3 length: 14 amino acids, cysteine to phenylalanine. Only the CDR3 DNA stays, 42 bases, in frame from base 1. V is shortened by 3 bases, J by 1 base, and the region joining them spans 13 bases. CDR1 GTSNPN and CDR2 SVGIG were looked up in the germline V gene (reference sequence). In regard to this clone: The specificity of this receptor is unknown. Within one base of it there is no much larger clone, and no base qualities were kept.

The material was peripheral blood, obtained on day 0 of MenACWY control vaccination. The clonotype comes from an adult in good health. The rearranged segments are TRBV30 and TRBJ2-7, with a tentative D gene TRBD1 over 6 matching bases. The CDR3 protein sequence reads: CAWSGTQGSYEQYF. The bases read TGTGCCTGGAGCGGCACACAGGGTTCCTACGAGCAGTACTTC.